The 6 T cell receptor beta chains listed next were all sequenced from one sample in a study of cytomegalovirus exposure and HLA in healthy donors. The PCR used 60 Vbeta and 13 Jbeta primers. TCRdb's copy holds only in-frame clones and misses some; the assay was immunoSEQ multiplex PCR. The top ten hold approximately 6% of the sample, which has approximately 200,000 clones, 75% to 80% seen once. The sequencing sample was made of PBMCs. The receptors were sampled from a woman aged 25 to 45 in good health and CMV-seropositive.

The rearrangement links TRBV7-2 to TRBJ1-3; 8 bases align to TRBD1. This CDR3 spans 14 amino acids. Germline CDR1 is SGHTA and CDR2 is FQGNSA. Unmatched junction bases numbered 8, after V lost 5 bases and J lost 8 bases. CDR3 in DNA: TGTGCCAGCAGCCCCGGACAGGGACCCTACACCATATATTTT. Translation: CASSPGQGPYTIYF.

The J gene is TRBJ1-2, the V gene TRBV7-3; TRBD1 aligns across 8 bases. CDR3 size: 16 residues. Germline-derived CDR1 and CDR2 are SGHTA and FQGTGA. J lost 6 bases, V lost 2 bases, and 11 bases had no gene match. CDR3 nucleotide sequence: TGTGCCAGCAGCTTAGCAGGACAGGGTCGATTCAATGGCTACACCTTC. It specifies CASSLAGQGRFNGYTF.

V gene TRBV5-8 combines with J gene TRBJ2-3; TRBD2 is a possible D gene (6 bases). Trimming shortened V by 0 bases and J by 1 base, and 9 bases separated the two germline ends. This CDR3 contains 15 residues. Germline CDR1 SGHTS, CDR2 YDEGEE. The CDR3 coding sequence is TGTGCCAGCAGCTTGGTAGCGGACCGCACAGATACGCAGTATTTT. Protein product: CASSLVADRTDTQYF.

This clone is a singleton in its sample. The chain is built from TRBV19 and TRBJ2-7; a possible D gene is TRBD1 (5 bases). The germline V and J ends were trimmed by 4 bases and 4 bases, with 11 bases remaining between them. The CDR3 loop spans 13 amino acids. Germline assignment: CDR1 LNHDA and CDR2 SQIVND (reference sequence). DNA for the CDR3: TGTGCCAGTAGTACGCAGGGTGGGTACGAGCAGTACTTC. Translated: CASSTQGGYEQYF.

The chain uses TRBV19 and TRBJ1-1; tentatively, D is TRBD1 (5 bases). The CDR3 extends over 11 amino acids. V shed 2 bases and J shed 7 bases, with 5 bases lying between them. Germline lookup yields CDR1 LNHDA and CDR2 SQIVND (reference sequence). Written as DNA, the CDR3 is TGTGCCAGTAGTATAAGGGGTGAAGCTTTCTTT. Protein: CASSIRGEAFF.

V usage is TRBV9 and J usage is TRBJ1-1; no clear D gene. The CDR3 consists of 14 residues. With 0 bases removed from V and 6 bases from J, the gap between germline ends came to 12 bases. Germline assignment: CDR1 SGDLS and CDR2 YYNGEE. The CDR3 spells CASSVVPGSPEAFF. CDR3 in DNA: TGTGCCAGCAGCGTAGTCCCCGGGTCCCCTGAAGCTTTCTTT.